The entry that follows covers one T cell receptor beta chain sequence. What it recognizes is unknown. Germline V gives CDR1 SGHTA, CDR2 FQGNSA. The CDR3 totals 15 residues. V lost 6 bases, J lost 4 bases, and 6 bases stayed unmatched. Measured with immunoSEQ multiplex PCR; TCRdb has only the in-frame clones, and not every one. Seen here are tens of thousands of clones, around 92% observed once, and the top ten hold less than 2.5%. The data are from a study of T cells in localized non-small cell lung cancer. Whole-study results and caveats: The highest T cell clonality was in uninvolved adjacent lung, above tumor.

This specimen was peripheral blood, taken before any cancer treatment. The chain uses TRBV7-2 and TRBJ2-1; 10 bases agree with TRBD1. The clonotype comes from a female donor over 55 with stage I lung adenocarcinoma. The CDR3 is CASSYDRGLYNEQFF. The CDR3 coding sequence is TGTGCCAGCAGTTACGACAGGGGGCTATACAATGAGCAGTTCTTC. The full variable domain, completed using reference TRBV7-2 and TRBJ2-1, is GAGVSQSPSNKVTEKGKDVELRCDPISGHTALYWYRQSLGQGLEFLIYFQGNSAPDKSGLPSDRFSAERTGGSVSTLTIQRTQQEDSAVYLCASSYDRGLYNEQFFGPGTRLTVL.